These T cell receptor beta chains were read from a single sample in a study of blood T cell repertoires in COVID-19. Assay used: immunoSEQ multiplex PCR; TCRdb lists only in-frame clones, some missing. The table lists about 170,000 clones, roughly four fifths of them singletons. The sequencing sample was made of peripheral blood. The receptors shown here come from a woman older than 75 with COVID-19, enrolled during active disease. The CDR3 runs from the conserved cysteine through the conserved F or W.

>TRBJ2-3|TRBV6-4
CASSHSGGPLGDTQYF
>TRBJ1-5|TRBV2
CASSGDSNQPQHF
>TRBJ2-2|TRBV6-5
CASRDRGGTGELFF
>TRBJ2-3|TRBV2
CASSKTSGGTDTQYF
>TRBJ2-7|TRBV2
CASRGGPFSYEQYF
>TRBJ2-5|TRBV10-3
CAISPTGETQYF
>TRBJ1-1|TRBV7-9
CASSATGGTEAFF
>TRBJ2-1|TRBV7-3
CASSLGLRGEQFF
>TRBJ1-2|TRBV3-1/TRBV3-2
CARKGADYGYTF
>TRBJ1-1|TRBV10-1
CASSHGRDTEAFF
>TRBJ1-2|TRBV5-3
CARSITGTAYGYTF
>TRBJ2-5|TRBV18
CASSPRSGQETQYF
>TRBJ1-1|TRBV5-4
CASSFEGRMNTEAFF
>TRBJ2-3|TRBV7-2
CASSQRGLALGADTQYF
>TRBJ2-7|TRBV7-2
CASSLGGRGLYEQYF
>TRBJ2-7|TRBV4-1
CASSQDDRAVQGYEQYF
>TRBJ1-1|TRBV7-9
CASSRTGQAEAFF
>TRBJ2-3|TRBV7-2
CASSLAGPNREGWAVDTQYF
>TRBJ2-3|TRBV19
CASSIGTSGLTDTQYF
>TRBJ2-3|TRBV2
CASSDGLTTQYF
>TRBJ2-3|TRBV13
CASSHRGGADTQYF
>TRBJ2-7|TRBV6-1
CASSDSPGTSGGAEEQYF
>TRBJ2-3|TRBV5-1
CASSLKYWGRDTQYF
>TRBJ2-7|TRBV2
CASIRSYEQYF
>TRBJ2-3|TRBV3-1/TRBV3-2
CASSNLAGEVDTQYF
>TRBJ2-7|TRBV18
CASSPDSDEQYF
>TRBJ2-1|TRBV9
CASSHEYHNEQFF
>TRBJ2-2|TRBV30
CAWTGLGVVAGELFF
>TRBJ2-7|TRBV30
CAWRRGTLEYF
>TRBJ2-2|TRBV28
CASRLGRGNTGELFF
>TRBJ2-2|TRBV11-1
CASSHIRVSYTGELFF
>TRBJ2-5|TRBV7-9
CASSWRNQETQYF
>TRBJ2-3|TRBV7-3
CASSLAPGTGLDTQYF
>TRBJ2-3|TRBV30
CAWGGIAITSADTQYF
>TRBJ2-3|TRBV7-3
CASSPSGGPSHF
>TRBJ2-7|TRBV5-1
CASSLVSGRYEQYF
>TRBJ1-1|TRBV7-9
CASSGHLNTEAFF
>TRBJ2-5|TRBV18
CASSRNRGGETQYF